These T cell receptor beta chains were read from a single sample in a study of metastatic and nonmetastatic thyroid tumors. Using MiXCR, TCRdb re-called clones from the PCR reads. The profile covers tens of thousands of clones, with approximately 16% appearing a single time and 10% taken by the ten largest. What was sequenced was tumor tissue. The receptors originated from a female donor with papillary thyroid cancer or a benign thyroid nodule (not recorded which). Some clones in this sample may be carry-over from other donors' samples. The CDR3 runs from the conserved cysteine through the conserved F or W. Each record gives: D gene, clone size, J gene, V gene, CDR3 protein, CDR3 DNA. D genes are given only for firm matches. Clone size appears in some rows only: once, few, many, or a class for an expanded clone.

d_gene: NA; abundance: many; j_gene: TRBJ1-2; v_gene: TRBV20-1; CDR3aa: CSARTAAANYGYTF; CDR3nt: TGCAGTGCTAGGACCGCAGCAGCTAACTATGGCTACACCTTC
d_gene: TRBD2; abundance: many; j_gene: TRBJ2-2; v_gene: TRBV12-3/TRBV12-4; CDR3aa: CASSLARGGINSGELFF; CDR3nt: TGTGCCAGCAGTTTGGCGCGGGGGGGCATTAATTCCGGGGAGCTGTTTTTT
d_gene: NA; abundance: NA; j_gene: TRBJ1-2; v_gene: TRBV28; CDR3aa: CASSPTGGGYGYTF; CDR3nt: TGTGCCAGCAGCCCGACCGGGGGGGGATATGGCTACACCTTC
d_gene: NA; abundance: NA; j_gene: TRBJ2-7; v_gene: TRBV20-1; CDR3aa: CSARALQRAHSYEQYF; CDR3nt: TGCAGTGCTAGAGCTTTACAAAGGGCCCACTCCTACGAGCAGTACTTC
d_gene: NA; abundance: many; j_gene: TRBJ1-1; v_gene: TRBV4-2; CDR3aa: CASSQGFSMNTEAFF; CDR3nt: TGTGCCAGCAGCCAAGGGTTTTCTATGAACACTGAAGCTTTCTTT
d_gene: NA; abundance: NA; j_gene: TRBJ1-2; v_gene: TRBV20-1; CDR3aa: CSAVPGSASYGYTF; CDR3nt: TGTAGTGCTGTCCCAGGGTCCGCATCCTATGGCTACACCTTC
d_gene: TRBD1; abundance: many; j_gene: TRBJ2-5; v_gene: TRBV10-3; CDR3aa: CATWSGTDQETQYF; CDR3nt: TGTGCCACTTGGTCCGGGACAGACCAAGAGACCCAGTACTTC
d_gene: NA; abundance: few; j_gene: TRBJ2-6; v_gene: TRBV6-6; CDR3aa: CASSYSISSGANVLTF; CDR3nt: TGTGCCAGCAGTTACTCTATCTCATCTGGGGCCAACGTCCTGACTTTC
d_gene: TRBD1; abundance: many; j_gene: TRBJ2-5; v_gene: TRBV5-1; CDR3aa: CASSSGTGIQETQYF; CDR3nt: TGCGCCAGCAGCTCCGGGACAGGAATCCAAGAGACCCAGTACTTC
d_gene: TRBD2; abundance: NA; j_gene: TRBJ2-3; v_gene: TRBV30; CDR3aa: CAWKQRGGRTDTQYF; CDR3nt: TGTGCCTGGAAGCAGCGGGGGGGCCGGACAGATACGCAGTATTTT
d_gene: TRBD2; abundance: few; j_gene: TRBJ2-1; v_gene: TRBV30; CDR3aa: CAWSGSGGPRFF; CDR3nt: TGTGCCTGGAGTGGATCGGGAGGGCCAAGGTTCTTC
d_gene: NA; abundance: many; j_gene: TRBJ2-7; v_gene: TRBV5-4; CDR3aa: CASSLAGGGSSYEQYF; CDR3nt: TGTGCCAGCAGCTTGGCCGGAGGAGGGAGCTCCTACGAGCAGTACTTC
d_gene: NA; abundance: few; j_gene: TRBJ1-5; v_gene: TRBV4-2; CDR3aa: CASSPPPQHF; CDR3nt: TGTGCCAGCAGCCCGCCCCCCCAGCATTTT
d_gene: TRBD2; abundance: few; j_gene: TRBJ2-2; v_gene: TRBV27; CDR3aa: CSSSFSLAGVNTGELFF; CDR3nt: TGTTCCAGCAGTTTTTCGCTGGCGGGAGTAAACACCGGTGAGCTGTTTTTT
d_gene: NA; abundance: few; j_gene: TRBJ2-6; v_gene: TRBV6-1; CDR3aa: CASMSLPAVSGANVLTF; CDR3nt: TGTGCCAGCATGAGTCTTCCCGCCGTCTCTGGGGCCAACGTCCTGACTTTC
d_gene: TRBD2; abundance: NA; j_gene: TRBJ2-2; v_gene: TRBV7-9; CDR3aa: CASKTVAGNTGELFF; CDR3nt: TGTGCCAGCAAGACGGTAGCGGGAAACACCGGGGAGCTGTTTTTT
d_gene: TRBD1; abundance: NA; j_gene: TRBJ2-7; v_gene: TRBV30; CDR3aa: CAWSPRGTGGNYEQYF; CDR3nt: TGTGCCTGGAGTCCCCGGGGGACAGGGGGCAACTACGAGCAGTACTTC
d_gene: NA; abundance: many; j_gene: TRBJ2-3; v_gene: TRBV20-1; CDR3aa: CSARDRLRGSTDTQYF; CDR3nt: TGCAGTGCTAGAGATAGGTTAAGGGGTAGCACAGATACGCAGTATTTT
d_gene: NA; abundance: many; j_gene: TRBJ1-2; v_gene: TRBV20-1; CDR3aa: CSARDQGPLGYTF; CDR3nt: TGCAGTGCTAGAGACCAGGGGCCTCTTGGCTACACCTTC
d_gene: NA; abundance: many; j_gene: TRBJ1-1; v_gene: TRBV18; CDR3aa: CASSPPGRGGNTEAFF; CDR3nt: TGTGCCAGCTCACCACCTGGAAGAGGCGGGAACACTGAAGCTTTCTTT
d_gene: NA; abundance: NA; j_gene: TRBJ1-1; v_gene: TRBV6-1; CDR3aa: CASSALQGNTESCF; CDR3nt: TGTGCCAGCAGTGCCCTTCAGGGGAACACTGAATCTTGCTTT
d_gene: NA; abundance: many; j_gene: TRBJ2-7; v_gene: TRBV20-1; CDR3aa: CSARDRAGWYEQYF; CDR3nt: TGCAGTGCTAGAGATAGGGCAGGGTGGTACGAGCAGTACTTC
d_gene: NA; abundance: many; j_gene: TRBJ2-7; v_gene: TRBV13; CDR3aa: CASSRVDRNRGEQYF; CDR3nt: TGTGCCAGCAGCCGAGTTGACAGGAACCGAGGGGAGCAGTACTTC
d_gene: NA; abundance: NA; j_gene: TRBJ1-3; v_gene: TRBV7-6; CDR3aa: CASSPQQGLSSSGNTIYF; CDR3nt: TGTGCCAGCAGCCCCCAACAGGGCCTTTCAAGCTCTGGAAACACCATATATTTT
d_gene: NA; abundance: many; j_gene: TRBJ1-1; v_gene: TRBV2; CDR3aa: CASRLGLGATEAFF; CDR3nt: TGTGCCAGCAGGCTAGGTTTGGGGGCAACTGAAGCTTTCTTT
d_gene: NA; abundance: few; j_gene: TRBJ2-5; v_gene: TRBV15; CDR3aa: CATSRLAGETQYF; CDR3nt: TGTGCCACCAGCAGACTAGCAGGAGAGACCCAGTACTTC
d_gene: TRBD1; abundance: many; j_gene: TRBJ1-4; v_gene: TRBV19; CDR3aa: CASSRGTGPEKLFF; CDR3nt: TGTGCCAGTAGTAGAGGGACAGGCCCAGAAAAACTGTTTTTT
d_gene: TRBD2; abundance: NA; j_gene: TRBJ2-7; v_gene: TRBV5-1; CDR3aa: CASSLAGTIGGYEQYF; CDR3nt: TGCGCCAGCAGCTTGGCGGGGACTATCGGGGGTTACGAGCAGTACTTC
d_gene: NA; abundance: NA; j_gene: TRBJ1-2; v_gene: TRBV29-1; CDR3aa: CSVERLGRKNYGYTF; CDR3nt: TGCAGCGTTGAAAGACTGGGACGGAAGAACTATGGCTACACCTTC
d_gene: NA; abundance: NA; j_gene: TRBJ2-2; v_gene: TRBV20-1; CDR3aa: CSAKTWGAGTVELFF; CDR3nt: TGCAGTGCTAAAACATGGGGCGCGGGCACCGTGGAGCTGTTTTTT
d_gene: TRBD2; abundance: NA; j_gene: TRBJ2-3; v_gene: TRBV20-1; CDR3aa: CSASLLPGGRPTYTQYF; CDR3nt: TGCAGTGCTAGTTTACTACCGGGAGGGCGGCCCACATATACGCAGTATTTT
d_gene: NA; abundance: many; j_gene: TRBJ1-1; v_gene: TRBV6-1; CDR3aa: CASSVRGSGTEAFF; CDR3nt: TGTGCCAGCAGTGTACGGGGGTCGGGCACTGAAGCTTTCTTT
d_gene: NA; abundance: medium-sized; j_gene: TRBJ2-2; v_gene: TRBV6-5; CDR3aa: CASSYSMRRGRRAGELFF; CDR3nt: TGTGCCAGCAGTTACTCGATGCGGAGGGGAAGGAGGGCCGGGGAGCTGTTTTTT
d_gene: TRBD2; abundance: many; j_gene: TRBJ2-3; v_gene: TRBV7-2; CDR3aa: CASQAGGADTQYF; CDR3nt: TGTGCCAGCCAAGCGGGAGGAGCTGATACGCAGTATTTT
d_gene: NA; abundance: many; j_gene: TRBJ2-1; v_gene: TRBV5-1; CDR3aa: CASTTEWGSEQFF; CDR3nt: TGCGCCAGTACTACCGAGTGGGGCAGTGAGCAGTTCTTC
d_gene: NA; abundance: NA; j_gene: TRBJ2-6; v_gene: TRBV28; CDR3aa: CASRGLSASSPSGSNVLTF; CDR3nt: TGTGCCAGCAGAGGGTTGAGCGCCTCTTCCCCCTCTGGGTCCAACGTCCTGACTTTC
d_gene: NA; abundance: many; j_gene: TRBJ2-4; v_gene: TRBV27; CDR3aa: CASSPGAENIQYF; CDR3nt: TGTGCCAGCAGCCCGGGGGCGGAAAACATTCAGTACTTC
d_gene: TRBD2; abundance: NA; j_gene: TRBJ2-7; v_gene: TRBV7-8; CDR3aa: CASSPAGGPEGEPYEQYF; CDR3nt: TGTGCCAGCAGCCCCGCGGGAGGGCCTGAGGGAGAACCATACGAGCAGTACTTC
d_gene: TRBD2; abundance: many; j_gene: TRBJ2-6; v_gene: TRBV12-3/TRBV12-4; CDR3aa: CASSFGGAGANVLTF; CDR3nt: TGTGCCAGCAGTTTTGGGGGGGCTGGGGCCAACGTCCTGACTTTC
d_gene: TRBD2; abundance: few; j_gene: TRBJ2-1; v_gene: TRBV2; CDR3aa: CASSNSGDGHEQFF; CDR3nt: TGTGCCAGCAGTAATAGCGGGGACGGACATGAGCAGTTCTTC
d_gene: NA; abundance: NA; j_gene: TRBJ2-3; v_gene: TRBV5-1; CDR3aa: CASSSGTSTDTQYF; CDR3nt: TGCGCCAGCAGCTCTGGGACCAGCACCGATACGCAGTATTTT
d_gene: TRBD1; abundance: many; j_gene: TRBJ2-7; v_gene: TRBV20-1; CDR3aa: CGIRDSSSYEQYF; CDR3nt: TGCGGCATTAGGGACAGCAGCTCCTACGAGCAGTACTTC
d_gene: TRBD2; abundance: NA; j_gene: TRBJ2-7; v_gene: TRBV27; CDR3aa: CASSPWGGISSYEQYF; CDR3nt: TGTGCCAGCAGCCCCTGGGGAGGGATCAGCTCCTACGAGCAGTATTTC
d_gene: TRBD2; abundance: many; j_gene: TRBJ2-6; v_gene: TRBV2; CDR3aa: CASLRGGGANVLTF; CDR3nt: TGTGCCAGCCTCCGGGGGGGAGGGGCCAACGTCCTGACTTTC
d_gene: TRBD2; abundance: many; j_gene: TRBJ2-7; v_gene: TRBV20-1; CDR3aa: CSARDPTGTSGIMSYEQYF; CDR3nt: TGCAGTGCTAGAGACCCGACCGGGACTAGCGGGATAATGTCCTACGAGCAGTACTTC